This T cell receptor beta chain came from a study of shared clonotypes between healthy human individuals. Using immunoSEQ multiplex PCR, the repertoire was profiled, and TCRdb retains in-frame clones only, with some absent. The sample holds millions of clones, roughly 91% seen once. The CDR3 is made up of 14 amino acids. V lost 3 bases and J 6 bases, leaving 13 bases between the germline ends. CDR1 and CDR2 from the germline V gene are LNHNV and YYDKDF (reference sequence). Naive CD8 populations comprised CD45RO-negative cells positively selected for CCR7, excluding terminally differentiated effector memory CD45RA+ cells.

Sequencing was carried out using naive CD8+ T cells from PBMCs. The source of this sequence is a man aged 18 to 29 in good health. Some clones in this sample may be carry-over from other donors' samples. The rearrangement joins TRBV15 to TRBJ2-3; maybe TRBD2 (6 bases). CDR3 sequence: CATSSRLVQDTQYF. DNA of the CDR3: TGTGCCACCAGCAGCCGACTAGTCCAGGATACGCAGTATTTT.